This record concerns one T cell receptor (beta chain) sequence. Antigen unknown. The study ran its PCR with 60 Vbeta and 13 Jbeta primers. The assay was immunoSEQ multiplex PCR, and TCRdb's table has in-frame clones only and misses some. Of roughly 250,000 clones listed, just under 85% are singletons. The data stem from a study of cytomegalovirus exposure and HLA in healthy donors. Findings of the study overall: In an earlier analysis, most TCR beta V segments were productive about 87% or about 30% of the time.

The CDR3 covers 14 residues. In germline, CDR1 is MNHEY, CDR2 SMNVEV (reference sequence). With 2 bases removed from V and 5 bases from J, the gap between germline ends came to 7 bases. The chain couples TRBV27 to TRBJ1-6; TRBD1 is a possible D gene (5 bases). This sequence originates from a woman aged 35 to 49 in good health and CMV-seropositive. Material: PBMCs. In nucleotides, the CDR3 is TGTGCCAGCAGTTTAGGGGGGAATAATTCACCCCTCCACTTT. Protein: CASSLGGNNSPLHF.